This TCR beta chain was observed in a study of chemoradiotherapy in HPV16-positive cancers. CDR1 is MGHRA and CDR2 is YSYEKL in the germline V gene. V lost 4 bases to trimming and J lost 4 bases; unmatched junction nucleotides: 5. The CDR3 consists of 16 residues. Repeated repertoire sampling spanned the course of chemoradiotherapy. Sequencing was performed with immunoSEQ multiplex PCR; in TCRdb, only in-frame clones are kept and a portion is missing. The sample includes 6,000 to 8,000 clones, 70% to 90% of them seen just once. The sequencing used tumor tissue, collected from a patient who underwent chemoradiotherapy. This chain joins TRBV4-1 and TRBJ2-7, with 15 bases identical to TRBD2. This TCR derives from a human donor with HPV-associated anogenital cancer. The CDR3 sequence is CASSREGLAGGYEQYF. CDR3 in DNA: TGCGCCAGCAGCCGGGAGGGACTAGCGGGAGGATACGAGCAGTACTTC.